This T cell receptor beta chain was recorded in a study of T cell repertoires and HLA-DP antigens. The CDR3 is made up of 14 amino acids. Germline-derived CDR1 and CDR2 are SGDLS and YYNGEE. V was pared by 2 bases and J by 6 bases, with 3 bases of the junction left unmatched. To note about this clone: What it binds is not known.

Clones were read by immunoSEQ multiplex PCR, and TCRdb kept only the in-frame ones, dropping some. This table holds over 100,000 clones, about 92% found once. The source is a woman under 30 in good health and CMV-seronegative. The chain joins TRBV9 to TRBJ1-4, with 8 bases lining up with TRBD1. The material sequenced was CD4+ T cells from PBMCs. CDR3 residues: CASSVRGQDEKLFF. Written as DNA, the CDR3 is TGTGCCAGCAGCGTCAGGGGGCAGGATGAAAAACTGTTTTTT. The whole variable domain, remainder taken from reference TRBV9 and TRBJ1-4, is DSGVTQTPKHLITATGQRVTLRCSPRSGDLSVYWYQQSLDQGLQFLIQYYNGEERAKGNILERFSAQQFPDLHSELNLSSLELGDSALYFCASSVRGQDEKLFFGSGTQLSVL.